This T cell receptor beta chain is from a study of shared clonotypes between healthy human individuals. Adults of Caucasian background living in Nashville, Tennessee made up all donors. This CDR3 spans 10 amino acids. Genomic DNA from each subset was divided evenly over several immunoSEQ plates. Replicate PCRs run on sorted subsets employed approximately 0.2 ug DNA, approximately 30,000 T cell genomes. Data came from immunoSEQ multiplex PCR; TCRdb stores just in-frame clones and leaves some out. The data contain some 630,000 clones, about two thirds of them singletons. Notes on this clone: Its matching antigen is unknown.

The study's findings and limits: Across a handful of donors, naive CD4 shared approximately 4.5%, naive CD8 3% to 3.5%, memory CD4 about 2.5%, memory CD8 0.4%.

This receptor was taken from a woman under 40 in good health. This chain uses TRBV12-2 with TRBJ1-2. TRBV12-2 is classified as a pseudogene. Sequenced input: memory CD4+ T cells sorted from blood. Subset: CD45RA-negative fraction. The CDR3 bases are TGTGCAAGTCGCCCCGGAGCCTACACCTTC. Translated: CASRPGAYTF.